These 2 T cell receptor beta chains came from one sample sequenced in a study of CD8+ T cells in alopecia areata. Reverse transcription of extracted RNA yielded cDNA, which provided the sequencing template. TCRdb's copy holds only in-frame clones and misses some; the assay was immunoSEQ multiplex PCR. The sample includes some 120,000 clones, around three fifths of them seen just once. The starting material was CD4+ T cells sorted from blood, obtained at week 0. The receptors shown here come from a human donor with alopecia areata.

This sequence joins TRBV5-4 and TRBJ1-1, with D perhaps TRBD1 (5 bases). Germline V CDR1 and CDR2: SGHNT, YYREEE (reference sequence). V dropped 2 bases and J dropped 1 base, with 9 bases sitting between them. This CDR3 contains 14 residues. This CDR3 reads CASSFGGRNTEAFF. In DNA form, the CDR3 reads TGTGCCAGCAGCTTCGGGGGGAGGAACACTGAAGCTTTCTTT.

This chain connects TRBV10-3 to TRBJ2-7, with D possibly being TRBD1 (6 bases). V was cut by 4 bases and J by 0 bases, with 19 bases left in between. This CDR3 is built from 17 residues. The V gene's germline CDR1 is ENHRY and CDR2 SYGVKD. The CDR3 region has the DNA TGTGCCATCAGTGGGGGCGAAACAGGGAAACTCTCCTACGAGCAGTACTTC. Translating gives CAISGGETGKLSYEQYF.